In this sample, the clone carrying this TCR beta chain turned up once. As handled by the study authors: By means of reference gene primer amplification, nucleated cell counts were estimated. The repertoire was sequenced with immunoSEQ multiplex PCR; TCRdb's copy has only in-frame clones and lacks some. V and J calls and clone size are given by that table; D and trimming were obtained from the DNA. The sample lists over 120,000 clones, approximately 89% occurring once. The source of the sample is a study of blood T cell repertoires in COVID-19. Study as a whole: In each case, the material was cDNA or gDNA derived from T cells, B-cell-depleted T cells, or PBMCs.

This CDR3 has 15 residues. CDR1 is LNHNV and CDR2 is YYDKDF in the germline V gene (reference sequence). The J segment lost 1 base and the V segment lost 3 bases, leaving 4 bases of the junction unmatched. The receptor was derived from a human donor in a cohort sampled during active COVID-19. The genes are TRBV15 and TRBJ2-7; 9 bases agree with TRBD1. The sequenced material came from peripheral blood. CDR3 protein: CATSSTTGGSYEQYF. The CDR3 DNA reads as TGTGCCACCAGCAGCACGACAGGGGGATCCTACGAGCAGTACTTC.